This entry concerns a single TCR beta chain. Its antigen is unidentified. The data were taken from a study of T cell responses to AZD1222 COVID-19 vaccine. CDR3 size: 14 residues. Germline V gives CDR1 LGHDT, CDR2 YNNKEL (reference sequence). V lost 1 base, J lost 1 base, and 7 bases lay in between. Method: immunoSEQ multiplex PCR; TCRdb's copy keeps in-frame clones and lacks some. The data contain about 140,000 clones, about 93% of them singletons. The study, taken as a whole, reports: White British donors predominated, females outnumbered males, and clonal diversity was possibly underestimated. Repertoires were sampled only after the peak T cell response. Spike-specific TCR breadth and depth rose after two AZD1222 doses.

The receptor's source is an adult in good health. The chain carries TRBV3-1 (or the pseudogene TRBV3-2) and TRBJ1-1; D gene ambiguous. Sequences were derived from peripheral blood, sampled on day 0 of AZD1222 vaccination. This CDR3 is CASSQAGTNTEAFF. CDR3 bases: TGTGCCAGCAGCCAAGCAGGAACGAACACTGAAGCTTTCTTT.